This TCR beta chain was profiled in a study of shared clonotypes between healthy human individuals. Study information: Per-donor plates numbered three CD4 naive, three CD4 memory, two CD8 naive and one CD8 memory. Whole-study findings and limits: Shared clonotypes: about 5% naive CD4, approximately 3.4% naive CD8, 2.3% memory CD4, around 0.4% memory CD8. In general, naive subsets displayed greater estimated richness than memory subsets did.

Details on this clone: What it recognizes is unknown.

V was trimmed by 5 bases and J by 0 bases, leaving 16 bases between them. The V gene's germline CDR1 is SGHVS and CDR2 FNYEAQ. CDR3 length: 17 residues. Donors comprised healthy HIV-negative adults lacking recent acute infections or vaccinations. The data were produced by immunoSEQ multiplex PCR, yet TCRdb's version contains in-frame clones alone and is incomplete. The profile shows some 2,100,000 clones, roughly 95% of them singletons. Sequenced sample: naive CD4+ T cells sorted from blood. Subset denoted: CD45RA+ positively selected. This chain uses TRBV7-6 with TRBJ2-2, with D hard to call. This TCR came from a young man in good health. CDR3 DNA sequence: TGTGCCAGCAGCCGCGAATCTGTCCTCCCGAACACCGGGGAGCTGTTTTTT. Protein sequence: CASSRESVLPNTGELFF.